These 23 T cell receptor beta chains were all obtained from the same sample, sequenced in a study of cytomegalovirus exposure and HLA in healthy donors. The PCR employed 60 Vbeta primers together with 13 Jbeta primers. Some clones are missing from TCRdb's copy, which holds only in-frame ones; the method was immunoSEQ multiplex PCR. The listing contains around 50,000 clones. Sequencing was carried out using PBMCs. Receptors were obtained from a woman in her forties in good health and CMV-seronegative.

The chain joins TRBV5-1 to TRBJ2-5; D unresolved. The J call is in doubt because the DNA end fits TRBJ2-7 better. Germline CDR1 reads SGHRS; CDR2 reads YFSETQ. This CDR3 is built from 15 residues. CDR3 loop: CASSLDPGSSYEQYF. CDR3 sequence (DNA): TGCGCCAGCAGCTTGGATCCGGGTAGCTCCTACGAGCAGTACTTC.

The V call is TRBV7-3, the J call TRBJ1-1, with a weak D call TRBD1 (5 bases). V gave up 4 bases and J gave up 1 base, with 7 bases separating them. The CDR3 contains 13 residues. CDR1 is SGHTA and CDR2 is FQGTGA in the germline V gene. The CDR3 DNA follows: TGTGCCAGCAGCTCACAGGAGAACACTGAAGCTTTCTTT. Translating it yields CASSSQENTEAFF.

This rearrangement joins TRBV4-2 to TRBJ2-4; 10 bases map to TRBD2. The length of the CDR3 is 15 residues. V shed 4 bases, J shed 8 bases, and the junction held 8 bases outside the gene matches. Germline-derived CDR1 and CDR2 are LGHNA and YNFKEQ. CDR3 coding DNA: TGTGCCAGCAGCCCCCGGGCTAGCGGGAGCGACATTCAGTACTTC. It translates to CASSPRASGSDIQYF.

CDR3 bases: TGTGCTAGTGGGAACCACGTAGCGGGAGTACGGGCAGATACGCAGTATTTT. Protein product: CASGNHVAGVRADTQYF. This chain links TRBV12-5 with TRBJ2-3, with TRBD2 matching 9 bases. Losses at the gene ends were 6 bases for V and 4 bases for J; bases not matched to a gene: 14. This CDR3 has 17 amino acids. CDR1 is LGHNT and CDR2 is FRNRAP in the germline V gene.

CDR3 amino acids: CAIKETVQGGTEAFF. CDR3 DNA: TGTGCCATCAAAGAAACCGTACAGGGCGGAACTGAAGCTTTCTTT. V usage is TRBV10-3 and J usage is TRBJ1-1, with TRBD1 as a possible D gene (6 bases). The CDR3 extends over 15 amino acids. Trimming pared 7 bases from V and 5 bases from J, leaving 20 bases between. Germline V gives CDR1 ENHRY, CDR2 SYGVKD.

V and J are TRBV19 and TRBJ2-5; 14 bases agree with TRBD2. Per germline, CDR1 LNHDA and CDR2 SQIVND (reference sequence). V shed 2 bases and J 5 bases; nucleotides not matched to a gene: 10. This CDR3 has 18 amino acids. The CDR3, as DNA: TGTGCCAGTAGTATATTGCGTGGGACTAGCGGGGGTACGGAGACCCAGTACTTC. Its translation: CASSILRGTSGGTETQYF.

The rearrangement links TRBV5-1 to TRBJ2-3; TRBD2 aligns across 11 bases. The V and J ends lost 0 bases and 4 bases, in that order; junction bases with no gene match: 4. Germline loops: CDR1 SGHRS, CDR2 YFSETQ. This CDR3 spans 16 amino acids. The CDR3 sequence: CASSLALAGGADTQYF. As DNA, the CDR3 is TGCGCCAGCAGCTTGGCCCTAGCGGGAGGAGCAGATACGCAGTATTTT.

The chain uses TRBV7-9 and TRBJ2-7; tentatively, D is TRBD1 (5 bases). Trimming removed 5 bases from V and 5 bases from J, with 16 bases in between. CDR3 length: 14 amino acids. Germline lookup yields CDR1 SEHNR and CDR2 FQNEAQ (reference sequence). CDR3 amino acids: CASSIGQRVHEQYF. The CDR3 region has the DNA TGTGCCAGCAGCATTGGACAAAGGGTCCACGAGCAGTACTTC.

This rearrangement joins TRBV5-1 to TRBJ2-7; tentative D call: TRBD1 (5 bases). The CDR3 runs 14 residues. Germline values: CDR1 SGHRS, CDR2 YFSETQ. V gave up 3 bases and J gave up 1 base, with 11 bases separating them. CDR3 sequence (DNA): TGCGCCAGCAGCTCCCAGGGCCCTTCCTACGAGCAGTACTTC. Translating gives CASSSQGPSYEQYF.

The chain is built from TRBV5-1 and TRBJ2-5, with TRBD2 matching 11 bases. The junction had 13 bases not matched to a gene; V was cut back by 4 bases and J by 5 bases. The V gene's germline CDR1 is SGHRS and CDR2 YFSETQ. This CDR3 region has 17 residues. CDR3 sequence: CASSPILAGGTRETQYF. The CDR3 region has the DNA TGCGCCAGCAGCCCAATCCTAGCGGGAGGAACTAGGGAGACCCAGTACTTC.

The CDR3 bases are TGCGCCAGCAGCCAAGATCGGGGACTGAGCTCAACTAATGAAAAACTGTTTTTT. This sequence encodes CASSQDRGLSSTNEKLFF. The V gene is TRBV4-1, the J gene TRBJ1-4, with TRBD1 as a possible D gene (5 bases). The CDR3 extends over 18 amino acids. V lost 0 bases to trimming and J lost 0 bases, with 14 bases between them. The germline V gene encodes CDR1 MGHRA and CDR2 YSYEKL.

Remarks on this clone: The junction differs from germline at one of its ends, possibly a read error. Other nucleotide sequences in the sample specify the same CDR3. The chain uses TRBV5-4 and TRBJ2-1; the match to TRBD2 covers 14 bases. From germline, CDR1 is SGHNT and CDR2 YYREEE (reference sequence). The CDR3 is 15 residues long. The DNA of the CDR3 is TGTGCCAGTAGCTTGCCGTGGACTAGCGGGGGGACACAGTTCTTC. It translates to CASSLPWTSGGTQFF.

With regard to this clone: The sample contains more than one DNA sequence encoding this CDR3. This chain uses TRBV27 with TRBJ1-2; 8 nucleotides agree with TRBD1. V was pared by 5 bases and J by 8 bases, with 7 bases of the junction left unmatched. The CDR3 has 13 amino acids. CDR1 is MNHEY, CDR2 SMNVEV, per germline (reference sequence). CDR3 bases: TGTGCCAGCAGTCCTGGACAGGGCGGGGGCTACACCTTC. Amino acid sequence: CASSPGQGGGYTF.

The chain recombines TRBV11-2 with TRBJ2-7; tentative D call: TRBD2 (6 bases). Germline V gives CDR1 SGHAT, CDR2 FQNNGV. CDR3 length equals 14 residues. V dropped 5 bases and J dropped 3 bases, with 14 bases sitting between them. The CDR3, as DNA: TGTGCCAGCAGCCCCGGGCAGGGAGGCTACGAGCAGTACTTC. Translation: CASSPGQGGYEQYF.

Written as DNA, the CDR3 is TGTGCCAGCTCCGAGGGGGACAGGGGGGGCGAGCAGTACTTC. Its protein product is CASSEGDRGGEQYF. The V gene is TRBV6-1, the J gene TRBJ2-7; TRBD1 matches 11 bases. V lost 8 bases and J lost 6; bases outside the gene matches: 9. This CDR3 is 14 amino acids long. Germline V lookup: CDR1 MNHNS, CDR2 SASEGT.

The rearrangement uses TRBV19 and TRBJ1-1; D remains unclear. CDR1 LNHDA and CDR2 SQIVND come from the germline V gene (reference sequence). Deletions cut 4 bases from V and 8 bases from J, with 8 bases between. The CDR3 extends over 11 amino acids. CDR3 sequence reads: CASSSRREAFF. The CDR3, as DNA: TGTGCCAGTAGTAGTAGGAGGGAAGCTTTCTTT.

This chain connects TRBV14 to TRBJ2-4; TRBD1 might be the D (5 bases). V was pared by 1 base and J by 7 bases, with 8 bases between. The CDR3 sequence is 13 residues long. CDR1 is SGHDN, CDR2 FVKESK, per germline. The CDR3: CASSQARANIQYF. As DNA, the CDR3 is TGTGCCAGCAGCCAAGCCAGGGCCAACATTCAGTACTTC.

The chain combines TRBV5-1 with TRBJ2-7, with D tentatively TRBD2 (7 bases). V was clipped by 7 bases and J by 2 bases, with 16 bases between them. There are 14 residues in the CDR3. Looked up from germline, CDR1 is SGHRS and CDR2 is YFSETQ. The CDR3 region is CASSTGGTAYEQYF. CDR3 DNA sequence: TGCGCCAGCTCAACGGGGGGCACCGCCTACGAGCAGTACTTC.

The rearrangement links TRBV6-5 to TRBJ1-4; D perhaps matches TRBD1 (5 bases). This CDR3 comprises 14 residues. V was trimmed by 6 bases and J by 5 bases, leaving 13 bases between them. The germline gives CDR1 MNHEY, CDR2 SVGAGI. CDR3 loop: CASRPTGGNEKLFF. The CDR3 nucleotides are TGTGCCAGCAGACCTACGGGGGGAAATGAAAAACTGTTTTTT.

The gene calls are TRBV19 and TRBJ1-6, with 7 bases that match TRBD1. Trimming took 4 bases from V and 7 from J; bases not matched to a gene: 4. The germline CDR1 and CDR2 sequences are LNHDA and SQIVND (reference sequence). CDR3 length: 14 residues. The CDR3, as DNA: TGTGCCAGTAGTACCACAGGGGAAAATTCACCCCTCCACTTT. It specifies CASSTTGENSPLHF.

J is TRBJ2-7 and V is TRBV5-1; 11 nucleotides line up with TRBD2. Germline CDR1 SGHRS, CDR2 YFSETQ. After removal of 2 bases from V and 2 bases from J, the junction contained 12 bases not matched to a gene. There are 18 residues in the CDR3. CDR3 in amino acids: CASSFAPLAGGAAYEQYF. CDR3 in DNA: TGCGCCAGCAGCTTTGCCCCATTAGCGGGGGGGGCCGCCTACGAGCAGTACTTC. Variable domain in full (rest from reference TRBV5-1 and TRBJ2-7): KAGVTQTPRYLIKTRGQQVTLSCSPISGHRSVSWYQQTPGQGLQFLFEYFSETQRNKGNFPGRFSGRQFSNSRSEMNVSTLELGDSALYLCASSFAPLAGGAAYEQYFGPGTRLTVT.

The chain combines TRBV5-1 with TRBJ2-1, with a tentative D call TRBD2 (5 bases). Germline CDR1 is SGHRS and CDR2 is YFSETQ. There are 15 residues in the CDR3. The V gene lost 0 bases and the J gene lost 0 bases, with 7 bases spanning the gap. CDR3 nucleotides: TGCGCCAGCAGCTTGGAAGGGAGCTCCTACAATGAGCAGTTCTTC. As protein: CASSLEGSSYNEQFF.

The CDR3 region is CASSRGQSSYEQYF. The CDR3 DNA reads as TGTGCCAGCAGTAGGGGGCAGAGCTCCTACGAGCAGTACTTC. The chain recombines TRBV11-3 with TRBJ2-7; 7 positions agree with TRBD1. CDR3 size: 14 residues. Germline CDR1 reads SGHNT; CDR2 reads YENEEA. Losses at the gene ends were 6 bases for V and 0 bases for J; bases not matched to a gene: 5.